Presented here are 9 T cell receptor beta chains from one specimen sequenced in a study of blood T cells in healthy people across ages. Next came a second PCR, run for roughly 7 to 12 cycles, which used a sample-barcoded 5' primer along with a J-beta primer mix. In TCRdb, the 5' RACE reads were re-called with MiXCR into one record per CDR3 protein. The table records 600,000 to 1,000,000 distinct CDR3 sequences, 25% of them present only once. These same data were also listed under a study on T cells of mothers and their children.

Source material: blood. The origin of the receptors is a boy aged 5 to 17 in good health.

This clonotype was detected only a few times. A junction end diverges from the germline sequence, so it may reflect a read error. The V and J genes are TRBV9 and TRBJ1-4; maybe TRBD1 (6 bases). The CDR3 is 16 residues long. Germline V gene lookup returns CDR1 SGDLS and CDR2 YYNGEE. CDR3 bases: TGTGCCAGCAGCGGGGGGGCGGATGCAACTAACGAAAAACTGTTTTTT. Translated, it gives CASSGGADATNEKLFF.

This clonotype was picked up a small number of times. The chain joins TRBV28 to TRBJ1-5; TRBD1 matches at 12 bases. V lost 6 bases, J lost 0 bases, and 12 bases stayed unmatched. This CDR3 is built from 19 residues. CDR1 MDHEN and CDR2 SYDVKM come from the germline V gene. The CDR3 sequence: CASRLPWDRGLLSNQPQHF. CDR3 in DNA: TGTGCCAGCAGGTTACCGTGGGACAGGGGGCTACTTAGCAATCAGCCCCAGCATTTT.

Details on this clonotype: Relative to the germline gene, one junction end is altered; a read error may explain this. The chain links TRBV6-2 or TRBV6-3 to TRBJ1-1; tentative D call: TRBD1 (5 bases). In germline, CDR1 is MNHEY, CDR2 SVGEGT. This CDR3 region has 16 residues. CDR3: CASSYASWTPNTEALF. The CDR3 nucleotides are TGTGCCAGCAGTTACGCTAGTTGGACACCTAACACTGAAGCTCTCTTT.

The gene calls are TRBV20-1 and TRBJ2-1; the D is unclear. In germline, CDR1 is DFQATT, CDR2 SNEGSKA (reference sequence). The CDR3 totals 12 residues. V gave up 0 bases and J gave up 8 bases, with 8 bases separating them. CDR3 sequence: CSAREGSHEQFF. As DNA, the CDR3 is TGCAGTGCTAGAGAGGGGTCCCATGAGCAGTTCTTC.

The CDR3 region is CASSQDHEYYGYTF. DNA for the CDR3: TGTGCCAGCAGCCAAGATCACGAATACTATGGCTACACCTTC. The chain employs TRBV3-1 and TRBJ1-2; no reliable D call. The CDR3 runs to 14 residues. Trimming cost V 0 bases and J 3 bases, with 8 bases left between them. CDR1 is LGHDT, CDR2 YNNKEL, per germline (reference sequence).

The rearrangement uses TRBV28 and TRBJ1-2; the D gene is possibly TRBD1 (5 bases). The CDR3 length is 17 residues. Germline V gene data show CDR1 as MDHEN and CDR2 as SYDVKM. Trimming pared 3 bases from V and 0 bases from J, leaving 17 bases between. CDR3 amino acids: CASSFYLIRGANYGYTF. As DNA, the CDR3 is TGTGCCAGCAGTTTTTACCTCATTAGGGGCGCTAACTATGGCTACACCTTC.

This clonotype was observed a handful of times. The rearrangement links TRBV29-1 to TRBJ1-2; 10 nucleotides line up with TRBD1. The V segment lost 4 bases and the J segment 3 bases; nucleotides outside the gene matches: 5. The CDR3 loop spans 14 amino acids. CDR1 and CDR2 (germline): SQVTM, ANQGSEA. This CDR3 is CSVGWTGGDYGYTF. CDR3 coding DNA: TGCAGCGTTGGATGGACAGGGGGGGACTATGGCTACACCTTC.

This clonotype was seen only a few times. The chain recombines TRBV4-3 with TRBJ2-5; maybe TRBD2 (6 bases). Germline V gives CDR1 LGHNA, CDR2 YSLEER. The CDR3 totals 17 residues. V was cut by 0 bases and J by 2 bases, with 16 bases left in between. Here the CDR3 DNA reads TGCGCCAGCAGCCAAGATCGGGGGATGGGGGGACAAGAGACCCAGTACTTC. It encodes CASSQDRGMGGQETQYF.

Concerning this clonotype itself: A much larger clone sits a single nucleotide away, making a read error possible. This sequence joins TRBV7-2 and TRBJ2-5; D possibly uses TRBD1 or TRBD2 (5 bases each). The DNA end is a closer match to TRBJ2-7, so the J assignment may be wrong. Germline assignment: CDR1 SGHTA and CDR2 FQGNSA. This CDR3 contains 14 residues. For the CDR3, the DNA is TGTGCCAGCAGCGTCCGACGGGGACCCTACGAGCAGTACTTC. As protein: CASSVRRGPYEQYF.